These 23 T cell receptor beta chains were all obtained from the same sample, sequenced in a study of blood T cell repertoires in COVID-19. Measured with immunoSEQ multiplex PCR; TCRdb has only the in-frame clones, and not every one. The sample comprises 100,000 to 120,000 clones, around 81% of which are singletons, and 8% to 10% rests with the top ten. The sample consisted of peripheral blood. The receptors come from a woman in her seventies with acute or convalescent COVID-19.

The gene calls are TRBV9 and TRBJ2-3; maybe TRBD1 (6 bases). V shed 0 bases and J shed 4 bases, with 9 bases lying between them. CDR3 length equals 14 residues. The germline V gene encodes CDR1 SGDLS and CDR2 YYNGEE. The CDR3 region is CASSVVPGADTQYF. The CDR3 coding sequence is TGTGCCAGCAGCGTAGTCCCAGGGGCAGATACGCAGTATTTT. The complete variable domain, with remaining parts taken from reference TRBV9 and TRBJ2-3, reads DSGVTQTPKHLITATGQRVTLRCSPRSGDLSVYWYQQSLDQGLQFLIQYYNGEERAKGNILERFSAQQFPDLHSELNLSSLELGDSALYFCASSVVPGADTQYFGPGTRLTVL.

The V and J genes are TRBV9 and TRBJ1-5; no firm D call. Germline V CDR1 and CDR2: SGDLS, YYNGEE. Trimming pared 2 bases from V and 5 bases from J, leaving 14 bases between. The CDR3 has 15 amino acids. CDR3 amino acids: CASSVGNTGDQPQHF. As DNA, the CDR3 is TGTGCCAGCAGCGTCGGGAACACTGGAGATCAGCCCCAGCATTTT.

V usage is TRBV29-1 and J usage is TRBJ2-1, with 10 bases fitting TRBD2. This CDR3 comprises 14 residues. The ends lost 7 bases at V and 7 bases at J; junction bases unmatched: 10. Germline V gene lookup returns CDR1 SQVTM and CDR2 ANQGSEA. The DNA for the CDR3 is TGCAGCGCAACTCTAGCGGGAGTTAGAAATGAGCAGTTCTTC. Translation: CSATLAGVRNEQFF.

The V gene is TRBV4-1, the J gene TRBJ1-5, with unresolved D. V lost 0 bases and J lost 2, with 8 bases in between. The CDR3 contains 15 residues. Per germline, CDR1 MGHRA and CDR2 YSYEKL. The CDR3 reads CASSQDTEGNQPQHF. The CDR3 DNA sequence: TGCGCCAGCAGCCAAGATACTGAAGGCAATCAGCCCCAGCATTTT.

The rearrangement joins TRBV6-6 to TRBJ2-1, with unresolved D. V was trimmed by 6 bases and J by 0 bases, leaving 6 bases between them. The CDR3 has 13 amino acids. The germline V gene encodes CDR1 MNHNY and CDR2 SVGAGI (reference sequence). The CDR3 region is CASRSHSYNEQFF. Written as DNA, the CDR3 is TGTGCCAGCAGGTCCCACTCCTACAATGAGCAGTTCTTC.

The chain is built from TRBV28 and TRBJ1-1, with D possibly being TRBD1 (5 bases). The ends were cut back, 6 bases at V and 1 base at J, with 18 bases in the middle. Looked up from germline, CDR1 is MDHEN and CDR2 is SYDVKM. The CDR3 runs to 16 residues. Written as DNA, the CDR3 is TGTGCCAGCAGGCCGGGCACTTATGGGGCGAACACTGAAGCTTTCTTT. This codes for CASRPGTYGANTEAFF.

The chain joins TRBV27 to TRBJ2-2; D not certain. V lost 5 bases to trimming and J lost 7 bases, with 17 bases between them. The CDR3 runs to 15 residues. The germline V gene has CDR1 MNHEY and CDR2 SMNVEV (reference sequence). This CDR3 is CASSPPPRGSGELFF. The CDR3, as DNA: TGTGCCAGCAGTCCCCCCCCGCGCGGAAGCGGGGAGCTGTTTTTT.

The chain couples TRBV5-1 to TRBJ1-1, with 8 bases lining up with TRBD1. Trimming cost V 3 bases and J 7 bases; bases outside gene matches: 8. Germline-derived CDR1 and CDR2 are SGHRS and YFSETQ. The CDR3 consists of 14 residues. CDR3 nucleotides: TGCGCCAGCAGCTCCAGGGGGCCAACCATTGAAGCTTTCTTT. Translated: CASSSRGPTIEAFF.

This chain links TRBV5-5 with TRBJ2-7; the D gene is possibly TRBD2 (5 bases). The CDR3 has 14 amino acids. From germline, CDR1 is SGHKS and CDR2 YYEKEE (reference sequence). V was pared by 0 bases and J by 2 bases, with 9 bases between. The CDR3 DNA sequence: TGTGCCAGCAGCTTGGGAGGGCTTGCCTACGAGCAGTACTTC. Protein: CASSLGGLAYEQYF.

Comment on this clone: The same CDR3 arises from other DNA sequences in this sample as well. The CDR3 DNA sequence: TGTGCCAGCAGGGGACAGGGGAGGTACGAGCAGTACTTC. Its protein is CASRGQGRYEQYF. The rearrangement links TRBV28 to TRBJ2-7, with 10 bases fitting TRBD1. V was clipped by 6 bases and J by 4 bases; unmatched bases: 3. Germline V gene sequence: CDR1 MDHEN, CDR2 SYDVKM. This CDR3 spans 13 amino acids.

A note on this clone: The sample carries other DNA sequences with the same CDR3. The chain carries TRBV27 and TRBJ2-1, with D hard to call. Germline CDR1 is MNHEY and CDR2 is SMNVEV (reference sequence). The CDR3 covers 13 residues. Trimming cost V 5 bases and J 0 bases, with 5 bases left between them. In DNA, the CDR3 is TGTGCCAGCAGTCTTAGCTCCTACAATGAGCAGTTCTTC. Residues: CASSLSSYNEQFF.

V usage is TRBV20-1 and J usage is TRBJ2-7, with D perhaps TRBD1 (7 bases). CDR1 DFQATT and CDR2 SNEGSKA come from the germline V gene (reference sequence). Trimming cost V 3 bases and J 2 bases, with 17 bases left between them. This CDR3 contains 15 residues. The CDR3 protein is CSASLARGAPYEQYF. The CDR3 coding sequence is TGCAGTGCTAGTCTCGCCAGGGGGGCCCCCTACGAGCAGTACTTC.

The chain links TRBV6-5 to TRBJ1-1, with D possibly TRBD1 on 6 matching bases. This CDR3 has 11 residues. The germline gives CDR1 MNHEY, CDR2 SVGAGI. Between the trimmed V and J ends, which lost 6 bases and 6 bases, there was a span of 8 bases. CDR3: CASSRGAEAFF. The CDR3 DNA sequence: TGTGCCAGCAGCAGGGGCGCTGAAGCTTTCTTT.

The rearrangement links TRBV29-1 to TRBJ1-5; 8 positions agree with TRBD1. CDR1 and CDR2 (germline): SQVTM, ANQGSEA. The CDR3 totals 14 residues. V lost 6 bases, J lost 3 bases, and 7 bases stayed unmatched. The CDR3 DNA sequence: TGCAGCGTATCCGGACAGGGCTTCAATCAGCCCCAGCATTTT. As protein: CSVSGQGFNQPQHF.

This clone occurred once. J is TRBJ1-1 and V is TRBV30, with D hard to call. The CDR3 covers 17 residues. V lost 4 bases to trimming and J lost 0 bases, with 21 bases between them. From germline, CDR1 is GTSNPN and CDR2 SVGIG (reference sequence). CDR3 loop: CAWIQSLTFRVNTEAFF. CDR3 bases: TGTGCCTGGATACAAAGTTTAACTTTTCGGGTGAACACTGAAGCTTTCTTT.

The gene calls are TRBV7-3 and TRBJ2-5; 7 bases fit TRBD2. The CDR3 runs to 16 residues. The germline gives CDR1 SGHTA, CDR2 FQGTGA. V was clipped by 4 bases and J by 4 bases; unmatched bases: 12. CDR3 nucleotides: TGTGCCAGCAGCTATAACGGGGCGGGAGTTCCAGAGACCCAGTACTTC. It encodes CASSYNGAGVPETQYF.

V usage is TRBV6-5 and J usage is TRBJ2-1; weak D call: TRBD1 (5 bases). V was clipped by 6 bases and J by 1 base, with 13 bases between them. CDR3 size: 15 residues. Germline CDR1 reads MNHEY; CDR2 reads SVGAGI. CDR3 sequence (DNA): TGTGCCAGCAGACGTACCCAGGGATCCTACAATGAGCAGTTCTTC. The encoded protein is CASRRTQGSYNEQFF.

V is TRBV5-5 and J is TRBJ2-5; TRBD2 matches 14 bases. The CDR3 is made up of 18 amino acids. CDR1 and CDR2 from the germline V gene are SGHKS and YYEKEE (reference sequence). Trimming at V came to 0 bases and at J to 2 bases, leaving 6 bases not matched to a gene. CDR3 nucleotide sequence: TGTGCCAGCAGCTTGGATGGGACTAGCGGGAGACGGCAAGAGACCCAGTACTTC. Translated: CASSLDGTSGRRQETQYF.

J is TRBJ2-5 and V is TRBV13, with 7 bases aligning to TRBD2. V trimming: 4 bases; J trimming: 0 bases; junction bases outside the gene matches: 8. Germline assignment: CDR1 PRHDT and CDR2 FYEKMQ (reference sequence). This CDR3 is 16 amino acids long. The CDR3: CASSSRDYLYQETQYF. The CDR3 DNA reads as TGTGCCAGCAGCTCCCGGGACTACTTGTACCAAGAGACCCAGTACTTC.

The chain recombines TRBV3-1 (or the pseudogene TRBV3-2) with TRBJ1-3; D perhaps matches TRBD1 (6 bases). This CDR3 has 15 residues. From germline, CDR1 is LGHDT and CDR2 YNNKEL (reference sequence). V was trimmed by 3 bases and J by 0 bases, leaving 9 bases between them. The CDR3 region is CASSHGTSSGNTIYF. The CDR3 DNA is TGTGCCAGCAGCCATGGGACATCCTCTGGAAACACCATATATTTT.

The V call is TRBV28, the J call TRBJ1-2; 8 nucleotides line up with TRBD1. Germline V gives CDR1 MDHEN, CDR2 SYDVKM. J was trimmed by 5 bases and V by 2 bases; bases with no gene match: 4. This CDR3 region has 14 residues. CDR3 bases: TGTGCCAGCAGTTTAGCGACAGGGGATTATGGCTACACCTTC. This translates into CASSLATGDYGYTF.

The genes are TRBV9 and TRBJ1-1, with 7 bases that match TRBD1. Germline CDR1 reads SGDLS; CDR2 reads YYNGEE. J gave up 3 bases and V 1 base, and 9 bases lay outside the gene matches. The CDR3 loop spans 16 amino acids. The CDR3 protein is CASSVKTGVGDTEAFF. DNA for the CDR3: TGTGCCAGCAGCGTAAAAACAGGGGTTGGGGACACTGAAGCTTTCTTT.

V gene TRBV4-2 combines with J gene TRBJ2-5, with 12 bases lining up with TRBD2. The CDR3 totals 16 residues. The trim removed 1 base at V and 4 bases at J, leaving 4 bases unmatched. CDR1 LGHNA and CDR2 YNFKEQ come from the germline V gene. The CDR3 spells CASSQASGRAGETQYF. The CDR3 nucleotides are TGTGCCAGCAGCCAAGCTAGCGGGAGGGCCGGAGAGACCCAGTACTTC.